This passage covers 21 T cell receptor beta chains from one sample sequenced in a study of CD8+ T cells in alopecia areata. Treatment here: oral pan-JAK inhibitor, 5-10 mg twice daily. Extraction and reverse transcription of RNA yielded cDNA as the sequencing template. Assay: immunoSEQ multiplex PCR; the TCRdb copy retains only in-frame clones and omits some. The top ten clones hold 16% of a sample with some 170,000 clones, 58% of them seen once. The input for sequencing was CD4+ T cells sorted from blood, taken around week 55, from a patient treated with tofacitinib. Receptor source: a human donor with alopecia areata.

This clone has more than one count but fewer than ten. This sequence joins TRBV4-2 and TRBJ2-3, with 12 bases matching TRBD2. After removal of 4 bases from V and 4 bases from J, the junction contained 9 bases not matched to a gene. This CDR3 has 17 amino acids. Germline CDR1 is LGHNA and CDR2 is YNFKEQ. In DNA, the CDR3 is TGTGCCAGCAGCCCGCAACTAGCGGGGGGTCTTCCAGATACGCAGTATTTT. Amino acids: CASSPQLAGGLPDTQYF.

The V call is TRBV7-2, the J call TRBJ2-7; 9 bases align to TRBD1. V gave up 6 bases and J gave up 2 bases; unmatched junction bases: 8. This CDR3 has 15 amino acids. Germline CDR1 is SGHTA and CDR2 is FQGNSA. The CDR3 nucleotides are TGTGCCAGCAGGGTTCCGGGACAGGGAACCTACGAGCAGTACTTC. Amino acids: CASRVPGQGTYEQYF.

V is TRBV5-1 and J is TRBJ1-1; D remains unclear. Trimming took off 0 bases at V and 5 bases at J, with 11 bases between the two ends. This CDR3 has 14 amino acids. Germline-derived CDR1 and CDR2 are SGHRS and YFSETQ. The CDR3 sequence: CASSLDVGNTEAFF. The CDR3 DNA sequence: TGCGCCAGCAGCTTGGACGTAGGGAATACTGAAGCTTTCTTT.

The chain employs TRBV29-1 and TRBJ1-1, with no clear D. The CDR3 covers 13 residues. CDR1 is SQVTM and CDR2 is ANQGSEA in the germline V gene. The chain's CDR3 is CTGVNRMNTEAFF. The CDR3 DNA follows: TGCACCGGAGTGAACCGCATGAACACTGAAGCTTTCTTT.

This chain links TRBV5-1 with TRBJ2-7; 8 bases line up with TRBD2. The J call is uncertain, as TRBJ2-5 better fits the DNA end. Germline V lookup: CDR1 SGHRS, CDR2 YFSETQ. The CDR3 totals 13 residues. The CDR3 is CASSWRGAETQYF. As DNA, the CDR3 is TGCGCCAGCAGCTGGCGGGGGGCCGAGACCCAGTACTTC.

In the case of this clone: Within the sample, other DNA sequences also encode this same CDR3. The CDR3 sequence is CASSGTGGVGSPLHF. The CDR3 DNA reads as TGTGCCAGCAGCGGGACGGGTGGAGTAGGTTCACCCCTCCACTTT. The V gene is TRBV5-4, the J gene TRBJ1-6, with D possibly being TRBD1 (5 bases). Germline CDR1 reads SGHNT; CDR2 reads YYREEE (reference sequence). The CDR3 is made up of 15 amino acids. Trimming removed 4 bases from V and 9 bases from J, with 17 bases in between.

DNA of the CDR3: TGCAGCGTGAAGACAGGGGGCGATTCACCCCTCCACTTT. Amino acid sequence: CSVKTGGDSPLHF. This rearrangement joins TRBV29-1 to TRBJ1-6; 10 bases align to TRBD1. This CDR3 spans 13 amino acids. Germline V gene data show CDR1 as SQVTM and CDR2 as ANQGSEA. Trimming removed 6 bases from V and 8 bases from J; junction bases left unmatched: 4.

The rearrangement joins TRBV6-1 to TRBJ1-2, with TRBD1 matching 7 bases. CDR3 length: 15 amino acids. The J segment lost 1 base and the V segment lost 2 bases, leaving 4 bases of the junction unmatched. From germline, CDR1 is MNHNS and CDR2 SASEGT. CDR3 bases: TGTGCCAGCAGTGAAACACAGGGGTATAACTATGGCTACACCTTC. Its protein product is CASSETQGYNYGYTF.

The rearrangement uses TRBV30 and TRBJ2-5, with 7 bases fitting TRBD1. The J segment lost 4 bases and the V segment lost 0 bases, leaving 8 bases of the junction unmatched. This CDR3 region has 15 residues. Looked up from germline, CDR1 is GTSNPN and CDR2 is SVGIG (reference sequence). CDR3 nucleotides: TGTGCCTGGAGTGTAAAGACAGGGAGTGGAGAGACCCAGTACTTC. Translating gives CAWSVKTGSGETQYF.

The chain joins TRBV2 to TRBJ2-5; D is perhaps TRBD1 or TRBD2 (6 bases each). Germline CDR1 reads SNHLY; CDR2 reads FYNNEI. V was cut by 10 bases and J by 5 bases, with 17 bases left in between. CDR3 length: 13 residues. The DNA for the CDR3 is TGTGCCATCAGGTTTGGGGGGCTGGAGACCCAGTACTTC. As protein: CAIRFGGLETQYF.

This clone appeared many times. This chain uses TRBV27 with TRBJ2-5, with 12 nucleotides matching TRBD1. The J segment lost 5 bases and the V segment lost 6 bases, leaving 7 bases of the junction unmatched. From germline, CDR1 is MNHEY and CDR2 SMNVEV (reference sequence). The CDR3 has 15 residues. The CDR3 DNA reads TGTGCCAGCAGCGCCGGGACAGGGGGCGCCGAGACCCAGTACTTC. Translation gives CASSAGTGGAETQYF.

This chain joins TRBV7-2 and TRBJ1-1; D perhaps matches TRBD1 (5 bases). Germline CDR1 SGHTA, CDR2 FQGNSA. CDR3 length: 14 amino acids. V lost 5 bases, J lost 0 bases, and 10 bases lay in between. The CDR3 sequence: CASSQGHLNTEAFF. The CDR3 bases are TGTGCCAGCAGCCAGGGCCACTTGAACACTGAAGCTTTCTTT.

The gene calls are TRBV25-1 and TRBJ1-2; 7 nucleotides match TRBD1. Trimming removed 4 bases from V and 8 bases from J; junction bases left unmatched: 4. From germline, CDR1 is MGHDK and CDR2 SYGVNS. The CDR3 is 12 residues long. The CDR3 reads CASSGDSHGYTF. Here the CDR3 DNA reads TGTGCCAGCAGTGGGGACAGTCACGGCTACACCTTC.

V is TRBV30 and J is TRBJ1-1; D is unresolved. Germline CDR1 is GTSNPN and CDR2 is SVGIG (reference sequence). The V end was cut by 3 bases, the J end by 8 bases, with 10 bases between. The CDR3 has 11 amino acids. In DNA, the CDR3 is TGTGCCTGGAGGTTCTCCGACGAAGCTTTCTTT. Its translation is CAWRFSDEAFF. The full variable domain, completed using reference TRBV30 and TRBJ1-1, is SQTIHQWPATLVQPVGSPLSLECTVEGTSNPNLYWYRQAAGRGLQLLFYSVGIGQISSEVPQNLSASRPQDRQFILSSKKLLLSDSGFYLCAWRFSDEAFFGQGTRLTVV.

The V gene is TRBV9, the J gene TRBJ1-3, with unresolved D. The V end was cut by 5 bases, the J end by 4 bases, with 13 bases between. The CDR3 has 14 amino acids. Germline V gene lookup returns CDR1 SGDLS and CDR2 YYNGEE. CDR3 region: CASRGADLGNTIYF. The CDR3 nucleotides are TGTGCCAGCAGAGGTGCCGATCTAGGAAACACCATATATTTT.

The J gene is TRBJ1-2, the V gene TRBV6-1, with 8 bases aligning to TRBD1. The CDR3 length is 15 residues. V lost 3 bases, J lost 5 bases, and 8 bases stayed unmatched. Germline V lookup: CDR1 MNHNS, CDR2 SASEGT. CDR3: CASSDDRGSPYGYTF. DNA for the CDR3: TGTGCCAGCAGTGACGACAGGGGCTCACCTTATGGCTACACCTTC.

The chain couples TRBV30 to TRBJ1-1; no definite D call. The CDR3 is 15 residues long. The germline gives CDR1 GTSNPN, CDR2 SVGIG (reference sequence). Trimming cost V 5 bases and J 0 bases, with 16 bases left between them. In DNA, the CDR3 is TGTGCCTGGCTGACATCCACCCACATGAACACTGAAGCTTTCTTT. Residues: CAWLTSTHMNTEAFF. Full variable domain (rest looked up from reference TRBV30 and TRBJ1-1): SQTIHQWPATLVQPVGSPLSLECTVEGTSNPNLYWYRQAAGRGLQLLFYSVGIGQISSEVPQNLSASRPQDRQFILSSKKLLLSDSGFYLCAWLTSTHMNTEAFFGQGTRLTVV.

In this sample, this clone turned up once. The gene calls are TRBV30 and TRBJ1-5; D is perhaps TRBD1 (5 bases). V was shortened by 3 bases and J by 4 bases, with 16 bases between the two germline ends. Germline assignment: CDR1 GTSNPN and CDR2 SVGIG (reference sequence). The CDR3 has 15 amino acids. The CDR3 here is CAWRDTTLDNQPQHF. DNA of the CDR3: TGTGCCTGGAGGGACACCACCTTAGATAATCAGCCCCAGCATTTT.

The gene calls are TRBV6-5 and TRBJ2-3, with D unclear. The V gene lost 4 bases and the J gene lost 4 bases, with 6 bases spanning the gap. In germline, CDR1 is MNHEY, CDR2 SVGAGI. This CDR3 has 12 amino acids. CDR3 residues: CASSSLADTQYF. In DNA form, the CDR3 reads TGTGCCAGCAGTTCCCTAGCAGATACGCAGTATTTT.

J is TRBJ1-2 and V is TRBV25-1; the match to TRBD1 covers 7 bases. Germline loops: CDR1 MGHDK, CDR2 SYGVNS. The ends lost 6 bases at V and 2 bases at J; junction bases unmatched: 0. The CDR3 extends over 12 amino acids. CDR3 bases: TGTGCCAGCAGAGGGGGCAACTATGGCTACACCTTC. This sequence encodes CASRGGNYGYTF.

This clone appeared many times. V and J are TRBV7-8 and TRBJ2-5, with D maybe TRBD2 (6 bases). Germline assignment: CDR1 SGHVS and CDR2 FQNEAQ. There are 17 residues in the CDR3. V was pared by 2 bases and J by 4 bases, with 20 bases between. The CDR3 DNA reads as TGTGCCAGCAGCTTATCGGTAGCGGCGGGGAACTTAGAGACCCAGTACTTC. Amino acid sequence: CASSLSVAAGNLETQYF.